A few counts support the clone carrying this TCR beta chain. The data stem from a study of siplizumab effects on memory and regulatory T cells. Germline loops: CDR1 SGHVS, CDR2 FNYEAQ. The CDR3 is 13 amino acids. The V end lost 3 bases, the J end lost 3 bases, and 8 bases lay between the germline ends. Clones were read by immunoSEQ multiplex PCR, and TCRdb kept only the in-frame ones, dropping some. The table lists some 100,000 clones, 91% of them singletons. The clonotype was recovered from a human donor in good health. Some clones in this sample may be carry-over from other donors' samples. The chain carries TRBV7-6 and TRBJ1-1; D call uncertain. Sample: CD4+ T cells sorted from blood. The CDR3 is CASSFGEDTEAFF. The CDR3 nucleotides are TGTGCCAGCAGCTTTGGGGAAGACACTGAAGCTTTCTTT.